Each of the 17 T cell receptor beta chains below was sequenced from the same sample in a study of early T cells in non-severe SARS-CoV-2 infection. One entry per CDR3 protein results from TCRdb running MiXCR on the 5' RACE reads. The sample lists tens of thousands of distinct CDR3 sequences, approximately 5.7% seen once, with under 8% in the top ten. Source: whole blood, taken at baseline. The origin of the receptors is an adult who was a healthcare worker with PCR-confirmed SARS-CoV-2 infection or an uninfected control (not recorded which).

The chain combines TRBV11-2 with TRBJ2-1; D is uncertain. Germline V CDR1 and CDR2: SGHAT, FQNNGV. The CDR3 has 14 residues. Trimming cost V 1 base and J 4 bases, with 8 bases left between them. The CDR3 sequence is CASSLGPVYNEQFF. CDR3 DNA sequence: TGTGCCAGCAGCTTAGGTCCCGTTTACAATGAGCAGTTCTTC.

This clonotype has ten or more counts. The CDR3, as DNA: TGTGCCAGCAGTGGGGGACAGGGGGCGGCAACCTCACCCCTCCACTTT. It yields the protein CASSGGQGAATSPLHF. The chain couples TRBV2 to TRBJ1-6; TRBD1 matches 12 bases. V was clipped by 4 bases and J by 10 bases; unmatched bases: 8. Germline loops: CDR1 SNHLY, CDR2 FYNNEI. CDR3 length: 16 residues.

This clonotype is deemed medium-sized. The J gene is TRBJ2-3, the V gene TRBV29-1; D unclear. Germline assignment: CDR1 SQVTM and CDR2 ANQGSEA. V was pared by 7 bases and J by 3 bases, with 17 bases between. This CDR3 spans 14 amino acids. The CDR3 loop reads CSATKWQETDTQYF. The CDR3 DNA is TGCAGCGCCACGAAGTGGCAGGAGACAGATACGCAGTATTTT.

This clonotype was counted only a few times. This chain joins TRBV6-6 and TRBJ1-2; D not resolved. CDR1 MNHNY and CDR2 SVGAGI come from the germline V gene (reference sequence). CDR3 length: 13 amino acids. Trimming took off 5 bases at V and 8 bases at J, with 15 bases between the two ends. CDR3 in DNA: TGTGCCAGCAGTCCTCAGGATACGGGCGGCTACACCTTC. This translates into CASSPQDTGGYTF.

This clonotype occurred many times. The chain is built from TRBV2 and TRBJ2-7; 8 positions match TRBD2. The V segment lost 0 bases and the J segment 3 bases; nucleotides outside the gene matches: 4. This CDR3 comprises 15 residues. Per the germline V gene, CDR1 is SNHLY and CDR2 is FYNNEI. CDR3 sequence reads: CASSEAGTRLYEQYF. The CDR3 nucleotides read TGTGCCAGCAGTGAAGCCGGGACTAGACTCTACGAGCAGTACTTC.

The rearrangement links TRBV13 to TRBJ2-7, with 8 bases identical to TRBD1. V shed 6 bases, J shed 3 bases, and the junction held 4 bases outside the gene matches. CDR3 length: 13 amino acids. In germline, CDR1 is PRHDT, CDR2 FYEKMQ (reference sequence). The CDR3: CASRETGVYEQYF. CDR3 DNA sequence: TGTGCCAGCAGAGAGACAGGGGTCTACGAGCAGTACTTC.

This clonotype was counted at least ten times. V and J are TRBV3-1 and TRBJ1-5, with D tentatively TRBD1 (5 bases). Germline V CDR1 and CDR2: LGHDT, YNNKEL (reference sequence). V lost 1 base and J 3 bases, leaving 16 bases between the germline ends. The CDR3 spans 17 residues. In DNA form, the CDR3 reads TGTGCCAGCAGCCAAGCCGTTGGGACGGGGCTCAATCAGCCCCAGCATTTT. Its protein is CASSQAVGTGLNQPQHF.

The chain carries TRBV7-2 and TRBJ2-1, with D maybe TRBD1 (6 bases). This CDR3 comprises 15 residues. V was cut by 5 bases and J by 5 bases, with 16 bases left in between. The germline gives CDR1 SGHTA, CDR2 FQGNSA. CDR3 in amino acids: CASSPELGANNEQFF. CDR3 DNA sequence: TGTGCCAGCAGCCCGGAGCTGGGGGCCAACAATGAGCAGTTCTTC.

This clonotype has just a few counts. The V gene is TRBV5-4, the J gene TRBJ1-1, with D unclear. Germline CDR1 and CDR2: SGHNT and YYREEE (reference sequence). This CDR3 contains 16 residues. V was trimmed by 4 bases and J by 2 bases, leaving 18 bases between them. CDR3 sequence reads: CASSDAARNPNTEAFF. The DNA of the CDR3 is TGTGCCAGCAGCGATGCCGCCAGGAATCCTAACACTGAAGCTTTCTTT. The whole variable domain, remainder taken from reference TRBV5-4 and TRBJ1-1, is ETGVTQSPTHLIKTRGQQVTLRCSSQSGHNTVSWYQQALGQGPQFIFQYYREEENGRGNFPPRFSGLQFPNYSSELNVNALELDDSALYLCASSDAARNPNTEAFFGQGTRLTVV.

By share of the sample, this clonotype is medium-sized (0.01 to 0.1%). The rearrangement uses TRBV4-1 and TRBJ1-1; D gene uncertain. Between the trimmed V and J ends, which lost 5 bases and 7 bases, there was a span of 8 bases. CDR1 and CDR2 from the germline V gene are MGHRA and YSYEKL. The CDR3 totals 11 residues. The CDR3 sequence is CASSTVLEAFF. CDR3 DNA: TGCGCCAGCAGCACCGTCCTTGAAGCTTTCTTT.

This clonotype was counted a few times. V and J are TRBV20-1 and TRBJ2-2; the D gene is possibly TRBD1 (5 bases). The germline V gene encodes CDR1 DFQATT and CDR2 SNEGSKA (reference sequence). The V end lost 1 base, the J end lost 1 base, and 10 bases lay between the germline ends. The CDR3 extends over 15 amino acids. The CDR3 reads CSARGMDMNTGELFF. The CDR3 nucleotides are TGCAGTGCTAGAGGCATGGACATGAACACCGGGGAGCTGTTTTTT.

J is TRBJ2-7 and V is TRBV12-3 or TRBV12-4; no definite D call. The V and J ends lost 3 bases and 7 bases respectively, with 7 bases between them. The CDR3 covers 11 residues. The CDR3 sequence: CASSLVTEQYF. The CDR3 DNA reads as TGTGCCAGCAGTTTGGTTACAGAGCAGTACTTC.

This clonotype came up a few times. The V gene is TRBV9, the J gene TRBJ1-4; TRBD1 might be the D (5 bases). The V gene lost 4 bases and the J gene lost 7 bases, with 23 bases spanning the gap. The CDR3 runs 17 residues. Germline assignment: CDR1 SGDLS and CDR2 YYNGEE. CDR3 loop: CASSPGQGVKIGEKLFF. CDR3 bases: TGTGCCAGCAGCCCCGGCCAGGGAGTGAAGATCGGTGAAAAACTGTTTTTT.

This clonotype was seen repeatedly, ten times or more. The chain recombines TRBV27 with TRBJ1-1; D is possibly TRBD1 (6 bases). Trimming shortened V by 3 bases and J by 4 bases, and 9 bases separated the two germline ends. The CDR3 has 13 amino acids. Per germline, CDR1 MNHEY and CDR2 SMNVEV (reference sequence). The CDR3 nucleotides read TGTGCCAGCAGTTTTGGAGGGGGCACTGAAGCTTTCTTT. Residues: CASSFGGGTEAFF.

The CDR3 loop reads CASSLNAQGGYEQYF. DNA for the CDR3: TGTGCCAGCAGCTTAAACGCCCAGGGGGGATACGAGCAGTACTTC. The chain couples TRBV7-9 to TRBJ2-7; tentatively, D is TRBD1 (7 bases). V lost 2 bases to trimming and J lost 4 bases, with 15 bases between them. Germline V gene lookup returns CDR1 SEHNR and CDR2 FQNEAQ (reference sequence). This CDR3 has 15 residues. The variable domain in full, completed from reference TRBV7-9 and TRBJ2-7, reads DTGVSQNPRHKITKRGQNVTFRCDPISEHNRLYWYRQTLGQGPEFLTYFQNEAQLEKSRLLSDRFSAERPKGSFSTLEIQRTEQGDSAMYLCASSLNAQGGYEQYFGPGTRLTVT.

This clonotype has only a few counts. This sequence joins TRBV28 and TRBJ2-3, with unresolved D. CDR1 and CDR2 (germline): MDHEN, SYDVKM. The CDR3 covers 12 residues. The V and J ends lost 4 bases and 6 bases respectively, with 8 bases between them. The CDR3 region has the DNA TGTGCCAGCAGTTCACAGTACGATACGCAGTATTTT. Translated, it gives CASSSQYDTQYF.

At least ten counts were recorded for this clonotype. V gene TRBV29-1 combines with J gene TRBJ1-1; D remains unclear. The V end lost 7 bases, the J end lost 1 base, and 13 bases lay between the germline ends. This CDR3 contains 13 residues. Germline values: CDR1 SQVTM, CDR2 ANQGSEA. CDR3 bases: TGCAGCGCTAGGTGGCAGCAGAACACTGAAGCTTTCTTT. Translating gives CSARWQQNTEAFF.